There are many counts of the clone carrying this TCR beta chain. Antigen: not known. The record originates from a study of T cells in Graves' hyperthyroidism and ophthalmopathy. About the study: Peripheral blood was drawn at first diagnosis, prior to all treatment. Study-wide points: Ophthalmopathy, as predicted by the model, came a median around 6.7 months after the prediction. Within blood appeared most thyroid clonotypes that had expanded above 0.001.

What was amplified from RNA transcripts were TCR beta CDR3 regions. The HTBI primer set served for first-round RT-PCR of the TCR CDR3. TCRdb re-called the multiplex PCR reads with MiXCR, one entry per CDR3 protein. Of roughly 420,000 distinct CDR3 sequences in the sample, 15% to 18% were seen once. Germline CDR1 is MNHEY and CDR2 is SMNVEV (reference sequence). Trimming removed 5 bases from V and 7 bases from J; junction bases left unmatched: 3. CDR3 size: 12 residues. Sequencing was carried out using blood. The clonotype comes from a woman younger than 35 with Graves' hyperthyroidism. The chain uses TRBV27 and TRBJ2-7, with 9 bases aligning to TRBD2. The chain's CDR3 is CASSVLAGEQYF. The CDR3 DNA reads as TGTGCCAGCAGTGTGCTAGCGGGGGAGCAGTACTTC.